The 17 T cell receptor beta chains below all came from one sample that was sequenced in a study of OX40 agonist ivuxolimab in advanced cancers. Method: immunoSEQ multiplex PCR; TCRdb's copy keeps in-frame clones and lacks some. This table has about 94,000 clones, approximately 90% appearing once. This material consisted of CD4+ or CD8+ T cells sorted from blood, taken in a trial of the OX40 agonist ivuxolimab. The receptors shown here come from an adult with an advanced solid tumor such as melanoma, head and neck, liver or kidney cancer.

The chain links TRBV7-2 to TRBJ2-3, with no clear D. Trimming cost V 3 bases and J 3 bases, with 7 bases left between them. The germline gives CDR1 SGHTA, CDR2 FQGNSA. The CDR3 loop spans 13 amino acids. The CDR3 region is CASSLGRTDTQYF. CDR3 bases: TGTGCCAGCAGCTTGGGCAGGACAGATACGCAGTATTTT.

V is TRBV4-1 and J is TRBJ1-1; D remains unclear. The CDR3 loop spans 15 amino acids. V dropped 0 bases and J dropped 10 bases, with 18 bases sitting between them. CDR1 is MGHRA and CDR2 is YSYEKL in the germline V gene. CDR3 DNA: TGCGCCAGCAGCCAAGAAGGAGTAGGGATCTCGGTAGCTTTCTTT. This gives the protein CASSQEGVGISVAFF.

V usage is TRBV4-1 and J usage is TRBJ2-3, with 9 bases that match TRBD1. CDR1 and CDR2 (germline): MGHRA, YSYEKL. J gave up 4 bases and V 5 bases, and 7 bases lay outside the gene matches. There are 15 residues in the CDR3. The chain's CDR3 is CASSSGDRDSDTQYF. CDR3 bases: TGCGCCAGCAGCTCTGGGGACAGGGACTCAGATACGCAGTATTTT.

The chain employs TRBV5-1 and TRBJ1-2; D ambiguous. V lost 0 bases, J lost 4 bases, and 10 bases lay in between. The CDR3 consists of 14 residues. The V gene's germline CDR1 is SGHRS and CDR2 YFSETQ. The DNA for the CDR3 is TGCGCCAGCAGCTTGGGTGCAAGTACCTATGGCTACACCTTC. Residues: CASSLGASTYGYTF.

The V gene is TRBV6-6, the J gene TRBJ1-5; unclear D gene. V was cut by 6 bases and J by 0 bases, with 9 bases left in between. Germline CDR1 reads MNHNY; CDR2 reads SVGAGI (reference sequence). The CDR3 totals 14 residues. The CDR3 loop is CASSPDYSNQPQHF. CDR3 nucleotides: TGTGCCAGCAGCCCGGATTATAGCAATCAGCCCCAGCATTTT.

This clone was detected a few times. V usage is TRBV2 and J usage is TRBJ2-4, with a tentative D call TRBD2 (6 bases). CDR3 length equals 14 residues. Germline lookup yields CDR1 SNHLY and CDR2 FYNNEI. V was pared by 11 bases and J by 0 bases, with 14 bases between. DNA of the CDR3: TGTGCCTGCCGGGGGATCATAGCCAAAAACATTCAGTACTTC. Protein sequence: CACRGIIAKNIQYF.

The chain links TRBV4-1 to TRBJ1-2; D possibly corresponds to TRBD1 (5 bases). This CDR3 region has 16 residues. Germline CDR1 MGHRA, CDR2 YSYEKL. Trimming removed 4 bases from V and 2 bases from J, with 17 bases in between. The CDR3 DNA reads TGCGCCAGCAGCCGAACTCCCGGGACGGTAAACTATGGCTACACCTTC. It encodes CASSRTPGTVNYGYTF.

This clone was recorded only once. V is TRBV30 and J is TRBJ1-1, with a weak D call TRBD1 (5 bases). The germline V gene encodes CDR1 GTSNPN and CDR2 SVGIG (reference sequence). The germline V and J ends were trimmed by 4 bases and 9 bases, with 18 bases remaining between them. The CDR3 loop spans 13 amino acids. CDR3 residues: CAWTINGALKAFF. Written as DNA, the CDR3 is TGTGCCTGGACCATCAACGGGGCCCTAAAAGCTTTCTTT.

The rearrangement links TRBV19 to TRBJ1-1, with D possibly matching TRBD1 (5 bases). The V end was cut by 2 bases, the J end by 7 bases, with 17 bases between. The CDR3 covers 15 residues. Germline lookup yields CDR1 LNHDA and CDR2 SQIVND (reference sequence). The CDR3 here is CASSITTVRINEAFF. The DNA for the CDR3 is TGTGCCAGTAGTATAACGACAGTGAGGATCAATGAAGCTTTCTTT. The full variable domain, its missing parts supplied by reference TRBV19 and TRBJ1-1, is DGGITQSPKYLFRKEGQNVTLSCEQNLNHDAMYWYRQDPGQGLRLIYYSQIVNDFQKGDIAEGYSVSREKKESFPLTVTSAQKNPTAFYLCASSITTVRINEAFFGQGTRLTVV.

The rearrangement uses TRBV5-4 and TRBJ2-7, with D uncertain. The CDR3 has 15 amino acids. V shed 1 base and J shed 2 bases, with 13 bases lying between them. Looked up from germline, CDR1 is SGHNT and CDR2 is YYREEE (reference sequence). CDR3 bases: TGTGCCAGCAGCTTGAATTGGGCTAGTACCTACGAGCAGTACTTC. Translation gives CASSLNWASTYEQYF.

The DNA for the CDR3 is TGCGCCAGCAGCTTGGCAGTGGGGACAGGGGGCTTCAACGAGCAGTACTTC. This sequence encodes CASSLAVGTGGFNEQYF. The V call is TRBV5-1, the J call TRBJ2-5, with TRBD1 matching over 12 bases. The end of the DNA is better explained by TRBJ2-7, so the J call may be wrong. This CDR3 contains 17 residues. Germline V gene data show CDR1 as SGHRS and CDR2 as YFSETQ.

This chain links TRBV4-2 with TRBJ1-2, with unresolved D. The CDR3 totals 15 residues. V shed 1 base and J shed 4 bases, with 13 bases lying between them. CDR1 LGHNA and CDR2 YNFKEQ come from the germline V gene. The CDR3 DNA reads TGTGCCAGCAGCCAAGGCGTGGCGCAGGCCTATGGCTACACCTTC. Protein product: CASSQGVAQAYGYTF.

This chain's CDR3 is CASSPRQGTEPQHF. CDR3 nucleotides: TGTGCCAGTAGTCCCAGACAGGGGACGGAGCCCCAGCATTTT. The V and J genes are TRBV19 and TRBJ1-5; 8 bases are shared with TRBD1. V gave up 5 bases and J gave up 8 bases; unmatched junction bases: 8. This CDR3 comprises 14 residues. Germline CDR1 reads LNHDA; CDR2 reads SQIVND (reference sequence).

The V call is TRBV11-3, the J call TRBJ2-1, with 8 bases that match TRBD1. This CDR3 is built from 15 residues. The junction had 6 bases not matched to a gene; V was cut back by 1 base and J by 7 bases. CDR1 and CDR2 (germline): SGHNT, YENEEA. The CDR3 DNA reads TGTGCCAGCAGCTTAGCCAGGGGGCGGAGAAATGAGCAGTTCTTC. It yields the protein CASSLARGRRNEQFF.

V usage is TRBV16 and J usage is TRBJ2-1; D unresolved. This CDR3 is 19 amino acids long. V lost 4 bases and J lost 2, with 24 bases in between. Germline CDR1 is KGHSY and CDR2 is FQNENV. CDR3 protein: CASSPIDPSGRATYNEQFF. CDR3 sequence (DNA): TGTGCCAGCAGCCCGATAGATCCCTCTGGGCGCGCTACCTACAATGAGCAGTTCTTC.

V is TRBV4-2 and J is TRBJ1-2; unclear D gene. The CDR3 has 15 amino acids. Trimming stripped 0 bases from V and 3 bases from J, with 11 bases between. Looked up from germline, CDR1 is LGHNA and CDR2 is YNFKEQ. CDR3 loop: CASSQDIREDYGYTF. CDR3 DNA sequence: TGTGCCAGCAGCCAAGATATAAGGGAGGACTATGGCTACACCTTC.

V gene TRBV29-1 combines with J gene TRBJ1-3; no reliable D call. The germline V gene encodes CDR1 SQVTM and CDR2 ANQGSEA. CDR3 length: 11 residues. Trimming took off 6 bases at V and 4 bases at J, with 7 bases between the two ends. The CDR3 DNA reads TGCAGCGTGTTGGTAGGAAACACCATATATTTT. This gives the protein CSVLVGNTIYF.